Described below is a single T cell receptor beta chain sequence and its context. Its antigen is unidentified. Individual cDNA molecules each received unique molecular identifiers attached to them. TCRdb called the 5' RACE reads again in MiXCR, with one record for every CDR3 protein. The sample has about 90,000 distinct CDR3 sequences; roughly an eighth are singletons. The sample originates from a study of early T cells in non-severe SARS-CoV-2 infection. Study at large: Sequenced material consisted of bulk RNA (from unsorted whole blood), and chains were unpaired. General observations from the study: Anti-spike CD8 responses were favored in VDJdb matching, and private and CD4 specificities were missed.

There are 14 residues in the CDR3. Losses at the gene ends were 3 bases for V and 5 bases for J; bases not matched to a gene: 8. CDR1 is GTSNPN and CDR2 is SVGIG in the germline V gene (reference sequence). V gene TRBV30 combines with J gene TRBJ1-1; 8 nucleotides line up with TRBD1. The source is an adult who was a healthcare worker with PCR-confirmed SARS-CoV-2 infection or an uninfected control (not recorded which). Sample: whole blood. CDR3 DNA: TGTGCCTGGAGCGTCACAGGGGGTGCGACTGAAGCTTTCTTT. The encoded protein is CAWSVTGGATEAFF.